This T cell receptor (beta chain) was captured by sequencing in a study of read filtering for tumor transcriptome and immune sequencing. Notes on the study in general: IR-seq captured clonotypes deeper and more reliably than RNA-seq.

V lost 6 bases and J 5 bases, leaving 17 bases between the germline ends. The CDR3 runs 15 residues. CDR1 MDHEN and CDR2 SYDVKM come from the germline V gene. This library used roughly 400 ng RNA and molecular barcoded adaptors spanning alpha/delta and beta/gamma chains. A single record per CDR3 protein comes from TCRdb applying MiXCR to the reads. The sample lists 40,000 to 50,000 distinct CDR3 sequences; roughly a fifth were seen once. This clonotype was detected ten times or more. Its antigen is undetermined. Sample: a population of CD138-negative cells sorted from bone marrow. The source is a donor at least 40 years old with multiple myeloma. The genes are TRBV28 and TRBJ2-1; no firm D call. CDR3 nucleotides: TGTGCCAGCAGCTCTTTCGACACGTATGACAATGAGCAGTTCTTC. It specifies CASSSFDTYDNEQFF.